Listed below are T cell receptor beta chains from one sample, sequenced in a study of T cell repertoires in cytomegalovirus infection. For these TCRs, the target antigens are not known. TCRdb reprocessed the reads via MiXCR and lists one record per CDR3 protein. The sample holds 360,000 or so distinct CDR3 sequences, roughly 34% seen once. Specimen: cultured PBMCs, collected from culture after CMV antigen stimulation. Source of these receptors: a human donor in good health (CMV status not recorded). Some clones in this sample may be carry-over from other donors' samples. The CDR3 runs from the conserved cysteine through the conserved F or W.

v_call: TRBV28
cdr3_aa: CASLSPASGSYEQFF

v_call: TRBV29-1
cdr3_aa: CSVGAANTDTQYF

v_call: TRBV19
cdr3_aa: CASSYLAGLTGELFF

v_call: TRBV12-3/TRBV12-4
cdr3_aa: CASRIQGTGELFF

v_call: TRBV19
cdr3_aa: CASSIGAEYGYTF

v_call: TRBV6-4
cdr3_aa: CATRDRLRGANVLTF

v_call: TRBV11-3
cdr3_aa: CASSLDQGGTLAKNIQYF

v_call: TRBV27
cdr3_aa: CASSVVGLPLGQFF

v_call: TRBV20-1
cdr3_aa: CSARAGTGRNEQFF

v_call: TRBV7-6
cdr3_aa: CASSAPRGRQETQYF

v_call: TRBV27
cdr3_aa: CASKSLFGGGVGNQPQHF

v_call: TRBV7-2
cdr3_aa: CASSLDPGVELFF

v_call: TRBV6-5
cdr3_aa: CASKHDSSLYGYTF

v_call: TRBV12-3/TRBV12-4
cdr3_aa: CASSLLRDRRNTGELFF

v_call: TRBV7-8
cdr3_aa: CASSYFRPGTGIEAFF

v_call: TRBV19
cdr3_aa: CATGTGEDYGYTF

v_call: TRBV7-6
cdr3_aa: CASSLRTGGIYEQYF

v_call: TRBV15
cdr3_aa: CATSRDLARDTQYF

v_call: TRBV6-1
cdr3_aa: CASSPDGGDQSGYTF

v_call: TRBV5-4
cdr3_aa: CASSDTSASYNEQFF

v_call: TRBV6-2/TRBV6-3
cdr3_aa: CASSLQGLYEQYF

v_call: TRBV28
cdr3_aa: CASSRPGALNYGYTF

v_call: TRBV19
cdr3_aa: CASSSVWKPFIYNEQFF

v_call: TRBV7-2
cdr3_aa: CASSLANRYSGNTIYF

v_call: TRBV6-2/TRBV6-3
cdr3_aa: CASSRRTSGKETQYF

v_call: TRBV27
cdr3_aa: CASSPIPGTASSYEQYF

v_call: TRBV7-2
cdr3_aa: CASNMGAGGDEKLFF

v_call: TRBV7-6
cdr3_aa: CASSLVGGTWRAFF

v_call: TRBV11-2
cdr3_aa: CASSLTRGPAEAFF

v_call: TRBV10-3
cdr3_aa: CATSDGRREAFF

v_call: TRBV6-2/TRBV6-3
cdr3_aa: CASRPTGTGTRYEQYF

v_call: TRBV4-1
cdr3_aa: CASSEGSLADTGELFF

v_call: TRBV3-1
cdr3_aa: CARLLKRHSNTEAFF

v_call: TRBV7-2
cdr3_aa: CASSKHLGQETQYF

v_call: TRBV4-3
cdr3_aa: CASSQGISGSGETQYF

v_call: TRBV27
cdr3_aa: CASSWPGAPEAFF

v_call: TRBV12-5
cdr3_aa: CASGHDTYNEQFF

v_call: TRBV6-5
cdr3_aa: CASRFGISGIEETQYF

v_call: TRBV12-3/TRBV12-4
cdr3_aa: CASRNRASNTEAFF

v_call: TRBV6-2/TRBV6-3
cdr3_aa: CASRFQGGSNQPQHF

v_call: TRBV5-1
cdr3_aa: CASSLETWAGELFF

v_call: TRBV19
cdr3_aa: CASSIRGLNTEAFF

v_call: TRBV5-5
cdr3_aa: CASSLRDRTYNEQFF

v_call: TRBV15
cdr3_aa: CATSRQGGNQPQHF